One sample yielded the 15 T cell receptor beta chains listed below, sequenced in a study of naive and memory T cell subsets. Study observations and caveats: A few larger clonotypes appeared in naive repertoires, especially CD8, possibly memory cells re-expressing CD45RA.

An equimolar mix of two oligonucleotides served as the beta constant-region primer for TRBC1 and TRBC2. Ligated cDNA was amplified by four rounds of PCR with nested alpha and beta constant-region primers and SP2. Each CDR3 protein is one row after TCRdb ran MiXCR on the UMI-ligation and nested PCR reads. The sample holds 150,000 or so distinct CDR3 sequences, about 20% seen once. For these TCRs, the target antigens are not known. Sequencing was carried out using naive CD4+ T cells from blood. The receptors were gathered from a human donor in good health.

A single count supports this clonotype. This rearrangement joins TRBV7-1 to TRBJ2-5; tentatively, D is TRBD1 (6 bases). TRBV7-1 is placed among ORFs of uncertain function. The CDR3 is 14 residues long. Trimming cost V 2 bases and J 1 base, with 8 bases left between them. This chain's CDR3 is CASSSLDSQETQYF. CDR3 DNA: TGTGCCAGCAGCTCACTGGACAGCCAAGAGACCCAGTACTTC.

This chain links TRBV14 with TRBJ1-4; 12 bases fit TRBD1. CDR3 size: 14 residues. V lost 2 bases, J lost 11 bases, and 3 bases stayed unmatched. Germline CDR1 is SGHDN and CDR2 is FVKESK. As DNA, the CDR3 is TGTGCCAGCAGCCAACGGGACAGGGGGCCTAAACTGTTTTTT. It is translated as CASSQRDRGPKLFF.

This clonotype appeared many times. V usage is TRBV5-6 and J usage is TRBJ2-3; no definite D call. V was trimmed by 4 bases and J by 2 bases, leaving 17 bases between them. This CDR3 has 16 residues. Germline V gene lookup returns CDR1 SGHDT and CDR2 YYEEEE. CDR3 in DNA: TGTGCCAGCAGCCGAGGTGGTGGAGTTGACACAGATACGCAGTATTTT. Translation: CASSRGGGVDTDTQYF.

The V gene is TRBV10-3, the J gene TRBJ2-5; maybe TRBD2 (5 bases). With 0 bases removed from V and 6 bases from J, the gap between germline ends came to 8 bases. Germline V lookup: CDR1 ENHRY, CDR2 SYGVKD. CDR3 size: 13 residues. In DNA, the CDR3 is TGTGCCATCAGTGAGTCTACTAGTAAGACCCAGTACTTC. It specifies CAISESTSKTQYF.

This clonotype was seen a handful of times. The chain links TRBV15 to TRBJ2-7; D is undetermined. The germline gives CDR1 LNHNV, CDR2 YYDKDF (reference sequence). CDR3 length: 13 amino acids. Trimming removed 0 bases from V and 0 bases from J, with 3 bases in between. The CDR3 sequence: CATSRDISYEQYF. For the CDR3, the DNA is TGTGCCACCAGCAGAGATATCTCCTACGAGCAGTACTTC.

The V gene is TRBV5-1, the J gene TRBJ1-6; unclear D gene. V lost 0 bases, J lost 9 bases, and 13 bases lay in between. This CDR3 contains 15 residues. Germline CDR1 is SGHRS and CDR2 is YFSETQ. As DNA, the CDR3 is TGCGCCAGCAGCTTGGGCACCTCTGGGCGTTCACCCCTCCACTTT. Amino acids: CASSLGTSGRSPLHF.

A word on this clonotype: Lacking the conserved final phenylalanine or tryptophan, this CDR3 likely reflects a read error. The V gene is TRBV3-1, the J gene TRBJ1-2; D may be TRBD1 (6 bases). The length of the CDR3 is 14 residues. V lost 1 base and J lost 7, with 13 bases in between. CDR1 is LGHDT, CDR2 YNNKEL, per germline (reference sequence). The CDR3 DNA reads TGTGCCAGCAGCCAAGTTCCGGGGGCGCCTGGCTACACCCTC. This codes for CASSQVPGAPGYTL.

This clonotype was observed at least ten times. The chain links TRBV7-8 to TRBJ1-1; no reliable D call. CDR1 is SGHVS and CDR2 is FQNEAQ in the germline V gene. The CDR3 sequence is 14 residues long. V was pared by 3 bases and J by 1 base, with 9 bases between. In DNA form, the CDR3 reads TGTGCCAGCAGCTTGAGGACGGAGAACACTGAAGCTTTCTTT. Amino acids: CASSLRTENTEAFF.

This sequence joins TRBV30 and TRBJ2-1; D perhaps matches TRBD1 (5 bases). The V and J ends lost 0 bases and 14 bases respectively, with 17 bases between them. CDR3 length: 13 amino acids. Germline CDR1 and CDR2: GTSNPN and SVGIG (reference sequence). In DNA form, the CDR3 reads TGTGCCTGGAGTGTACTCGGCAGGGTGGTGGAGTTCTTC. Protein: CAWSVLGRVVEFF.

In its sample, this clonotype was seen a few times. The J gene is TRBJ2-5, the V gene TRBV28; D could derive from TRBD1 or TRBD2 (5 bases each). CDR3 length equals 16 residues. Trimming cost V 7 bases and J 2 bases, with 20 bases left between them. The germline gives CDR1 MDHEN, CDR2 SYDVKM. The DNA of the CDR3 is TGTGCCAGCACCATTACGGTCGGGGCTCCACAAGAGACCCAGTACTTC. It codes for CASTITVGAPQETQYF.

This clonotype has a handful of counts. The V call is TRBV5-1, the J call TRBJ1-5, with a possible D match to TRBD1 (5 bases). The CDR3 has 15 amino acids. Trimming took 0 bases from V and 5 from J, leaving 12 bases between them. CDR1 and CDR2 from the germline V gene are SGHRS and YFSETQ. The CDR3 loop reads CASSLGQRPDQPQHF. Written as DNA, the CDR3 is TGCGCCAGCAGCTTGGGACAGCGACCGGATCAGCCCCAGCATTTT.

The gene calls are TRBV27 and TRBJ2-7; tentatively, D is TRBD2 (5 bases). V lost 6 bases to trimming and J lost 5 bases, with 14 bases between them. Germline lookup yields CDR1 MNHEY and CDR2 SMNVEV (reference sequence). The CDR3 sequence is 13 residues long. CDR3 coding DNA: TGTGCCAGCAGAAAACTCTCTAGCCACGAGCAGTACTTC. This gives the protein CASRKLSSHEQYF.

V and J are TRBV5-1 and TRBJ2-5; 7 bases line up with TRBD1. The CDR3 spans 14 residues. Unmatched junction bases numbered 4, after V lost 4 bases and J lost 1 base. From germline, CDR1 is SGHRS and CDR2 YFSETQ. CDR3 coding DNA: TGCGCCAGCAGCGTGTGGGACAGCCAAGAGACCCAGTACTTC. The encoded protein is CASSVWDSQETQYF.

This clonotype came up many times. The chain employs TRBV6-5 and TRBJ1-6, with TRBD1 matching 8 bases. There are 13 residues in the CDR3. Trimming took 6 bases from V and 6 from J; bases not matched to a gene: 1. Germline V gene lookup returns CDR1 MNHEY and CDR2 SVGAGI. The CDR3 DNA reads TGTGCCAGCAGAGACAGGGGTAATTCACCCCTCCACTTT. Protein product: CASRDRGNSPLHF.

V is TRBV20-1 and J is TRBJ2-3; D remains ambiguous. V lost 0 bases to trimming and J lost 6 bases, with 10 bases between them. The CDR3 is made up of 13 amino acids. The germline V gene has CDR1 DFQATT and CDR2 SNEGSKA (reference sequence). CDR3 protein: CSARDSGIDTQYF. For the CDR3, the DNA is TGCAGTGCTAGAGATTCGGGTATTGATACGCAGTATTTT.